This T cell receptor beta chain was sequenced during a study of control samples from healthy donors and cancer patients. Sequencing used immunoSEQ multiplex PCR; TCRdb keeps in-frame clones, though not all of them. This repertoire shows a few hundred thousand clones, more than 80% found once; its top ten account for over 5.5%. The source is a man aged 35 to 55 with head and neck cancer. Material: PBMCs.

DNA for the CDR3: TGTGCCAGCAGTTCCCGGGACAGGGGAGGACAGCCCCAGCATTTT. Translated, it gives CASSSRDRGGQPQHF. J is TRBJ1-5 and V is TRBV27; 10 nucleotides line up with TRBD1. CDR3 length: 15 residues. Germline V gene lookup returns CDR1 MNHEY and CDR2 SMNVEV (reference sequence). Trimming at V came to 4 bases and at J to 7 bases, leaving 7 bases not matched to a gene.